This paragraph reports one TCR beta chain. These data are taken from a study of blood T cell repertoires in COVID-19. Germline-derived CDR1 and CDR2 are SGHDT and YYEEEE. This CDR3 spans 16 amino acids. V was cut by 5 bases and J by 4 bases, with 18 bases left in between. Data came from immunoSEQ multiplex PCR; TCRdb stores just in-frame clones and leaves some out. The sample lists hundreds of thousands of clones, 65% to 85% occurring once. Sequencing was done on a sample of peripheral blood. This sequence was found in a woman in her twenties or thirties with COVID-19, enrolled during active disease. The chain is built from TRBV5-6 and TRBJ2-2, with TRBD2 as a possible D gene (5 bases). The CDR3 region is CASSGPGVRATGELFF. The CDR3 DNA follows: TGTGCCAGCAGTGGGCCGGGTGTGAGGGCCACCGGGGAGCTGTTTTTT.